Each of the 31 T cell receptor beta chains below was sequenced from the same sample in a study of blood T cell repertoires in COVID-19. Clones were read by immunoSEQ multiplex PCR, and TCRdb kept only the in-frame ones, dropping some. The table has about 300,000 clones, roughly 89% seen once. The sample consisted of PBMCs or T cells enriched from blood (not recorded which). These TCRs come from a man in his sixties who had recovered from COVID-19.

The chain combines TRBV29-1 with TRBJ1-1; 7 positions agree with TRBD1. The CDR3 runs to 17 residues. The V segment lost 2 bases and the J segment 5 bases; nucleotides outside the gene matches: 17. Germline CDR1 and CDR2: SQVTM and ANQGSEA. The CDR3 loop is CSVELNRQGISWTEAFF. The CDR3 nucleotides are TGCAGCGTTGAATTAAATCGACAGGGCATTTCATGGACTGAAGCTTTCTTT.

This rearrangement joins TRBV6-5 to TRBJ1-5; maybe TRBD1 (6 bases). Germline V gives CDR1 MNHEY, CDR2 SVGAGI. CDR3 length: 14 residues. V was shortened by 0 bases and J by 9 bases, with 12 bases between the two germline ends. The CDR3 sequence: CASSYSLQGWPQHF. For the CDR3, the DNA is TGTGCCAGCAGTTACTCCCTACAGGGCTGGCCCCAGCATTTT.

The gene calls are TRBV28 and TRBJ2-7, with D possibly matching TRBD1 (6 bases). This CDR3 spans 15 amino acids. Trimming took off 5 bases at V and 4 bases at J, with 18 bases between the two ends. CDR1 is MDHEN, CDR2 SYDVKM, per germline. Here the CDR3 reads CASSPMTTGGYEQYF. CDR3 sequence (DNA): TGTGCCAGCAGTCCGATGACGACAGGCGGGTACGAGCAGTACTTC.

The chain combines TRBV28 with TRBJ1-2; the D gene is possibly TRBD1 (6 bases). CDR3 size: 14 residues. The V gene lost 2 bases and the J gene lost 8 bases, with 15 bases spanning the gap. CDR1 is MDHEN and CDR2 is SYDVKM in the germline V gene. DNA of the CDR3: TGTGCCAGCAGTTTAGGGTCAGGGGTCGGAGGCTACACCTTC. Residues: CASSLGSGVGGYTF.

This clone was recorded only once. The chain uses TRBV19 and TRBJ2-7; 7 nucleotides align to TRBD2. Germline CDR1 is LNHDA and CDR2 is SQIVND (reference sequence). V was clipped by 5 bases and J by 6 bases; unmatched bases: 10. This CDR3 is 14 amino acids long. CDR3 sequence: CASSPRGGAVEQYF. CDR3 DNA sequence: TGTGCCAGTAGTCCCCGGGGAGGGGCCGTCGAGCAGTACTTC. The full variable domain, with the rest looked up from reference TRBV19 and TRBJ2-7, is DGGITQSPKYLFRKEGQNVTLSCEQNLNHDAMYWYRQDPGQGLRLIYYSQIVNDFQKGDIAEGYSVSREKKESFPLTVTSAQKNPTAFYLCASSPRGGAVEQYFGPGTRLTVT.

V gene TRBV5-1 combines with J gene TRBJ2-2, with a possible D match to TRBD1 (5 bases). Germline CDR1 is SGHRS and CDR2 is YFSETQ. V lost 0 bases and J lost 2, with 11 bases in between. The CDR3 contains 16 residues. DNA of the CDR3: TGCGCCAGCAGCTTGGTTGGGGCTGTAAACACCGGGGAGCTGTTTTTT. Amino acids: CASSLVGAVNTGELFF.

This sequence joins TRBV7-8 and TRBJ1-1; D uncertain. The CDR3 extends over 13 amino acids. The V and J ends lost 2 bases and 1 base respectively, with 5 bases between them. Germline V lookup: CDR1 SGHVS, CDR2 FQNEAQ. The DNA for the CDR3 is TGTGCCAGCAGCTTATCGGGGAACACTGAAGCTTTCTTT. The encoded protein is CASSLSGNTEAFF.

Here the CDR3 DNA reads TGTGCCAGTAGCCCCTTGGACAGGGTCCAGGACGAGCAGTACTTC. Amino acids: CASSPLDRVQDEQYF. The V call is TRBV19, the J call TRBJ2-7; the match to TRBD1 covers 8 bases. Germline values: CDR1 LNHDA, CDR2 SQIVND (reference sequence). The length of the CDR3 is 15 residues. J gave up 5 bases and V 6 bases, and 12 bases lay outside the gene matches. Looking up the rest from reference TRBV19 and TRBJ2-7 gives the full variable domain: DGGITQSPKYLFRKEGQNVTLSCEQNLNHDAMYWYRQDPGQGLRLIYYSQIVNDFQKGDIAEGYSVSREKKESFPLTVTSAQKNPTAFYLCASSPLDRVQDEQYFGPGTRLTVT.

This clone was seen a handful of times. The rearrangement joins TRBV15 to TRBJ1-5; D remains unclear. Per germline, CDR1 LNHNV and CDR2 YYDKDF (reference sequence). Trimming removed 0 bases from V and 2 bases from J, with 11 bases in between. CDR3 length: 16 residues. CDR3 in amino acids: CATSRDLQVGNQPQHF. The CDR3 DNA follows: TGTGCCACCAGCAGAGACCTTCAGGTGGGCAATCAGCCCCAGCATTTT.

The chain carries TRBV7-2 and TRBJ2-1, with a weak D call TRBD1 (6 bases). The germline gives CDR1 SGHTA, CDR2 FQGNSA. V was cut by 4 bases and J by 5 bases, with 12 bases left in between. The CDR3 has 14 residues. The CDR3 spells CASSYQGSDNEQFF. The DNA of the CDR3 is TGTGCCAGCAGCTATCAGGGGAGCGACAATGAGCAGTTCTTC.

The sample holds a few counts of this clone. The gene calls are TRBV7-3 and TRBJ1-1; perhaps TRBD1 as D (6 bases). This CDR3 is 14 amino acids long. Trimming left V 4 bases short and J 1 base short, with 10 bases between. Germline lookup yields CDR1 SGHTA and CDR2 FQGTGA. CDR3 residues: CASSSRGPNTEAFF. The DNA of the CDR3 is TGTGCCAGCAGCTCCAGGGGCCCGAACACTGAAGCTTTCTTT. Variable domain in full (rest from reference TRBV7-3 and TRBJ1-1): GAGVSQTPSNKVTEKGKYVELRCDPISGHTALYWYRQSLGQGPEFLIYFQGTGAADDSGLPNDRFFAVRPEGSVSTLKIQRTERGDSAVYLCASSSRGPNTEAFFGQGTRLTVV.

Worth noting for this clone: The same CDR3 can be traced to other DNA sequences in this sample. In DNA form, the CDR3 reads TGTGCCAGCAGTTACTCAGGACAAAACTACAATGAGCAGTTCTTC. This gives the protein CASSYSGQNYNEQFF. The chain is built from TRBV6-5 and TRBJ2-1; weak D call: TRBD1 (5 bases). CDR1 and CDR2 from the germline V gene are MNHEY and SVGAGI. The V end lost 0 bases, the J end lost 3 bases, and 9 bases lay between the germline ends. The CDR3 is 15 amino acids.

The V gene is TRBV7-3, the J gene TRBJ2-5, with TRBD2 matching over 15 bases. Per germline, CDR1 SGHTA and CDR2 FQGTGA. Trimming at V came to 6 bases and at J to 4 bases, leaving 3 bases not matched to a gene. The length of the CDR3 is 15 residues. The CDR3 nucleotides are TGTGCCAGCAGATCGGGACTAGCGGGAGGAGAGACCCAGTACTTC. Translated, it gives CASRSGLAGGETQYF.

The chain joins TRBV5-4 to TRBJ2-7, with 7 bases identical to TRBD2. Germline CDR1 is SGHNT and CDR2 is YYREEE (reference sequence). The CDR3 loop spans 16 amino acids. The V and J ends lost 6 bases and 3 bases, in that order; junction bases with no gene match: 15. The CDR3 protein is CASTPAGGRRFYEQYF. CDR3 nucleotides: TGTGCCAGCACCCCCGCGGGCGGGAGAAGGTTCTACGAGCAGTACTTC.

The genes are TRBV10-3 and TRBJ2-3; tentatively, D is TRBD2 (6 bases). This CDR3 contains 12 residues. Trimming took 11 bases from V and 4 from J, leaving 13 bases between them. Germline assignment: CDR1 ENHRY and CDR2 SYGVKD. CDR3 sequence (DNA): TGTGCCTCCGGCGGGGTTCCAGATACGCAGTATTTT. Protein: CASGGVPDTQYF.

The J gene is TRBJ1-5, the V gene TRBV6-6; 8 bases align to TRBD1. Germline trimming cut 5 bases from V and 2 bases from J; bases unmatched to any gene: 8. This CDR3 spans 16 amino acids. Germline CDR1 and CDR2: MNHNY and SVGAGI (reference sequence). CDR3 DNA: TGTGCCAGCAGTCGAAACAGGGGGGTTGGCAATCAGCCCCAGCATTTT. It codes for CASSRNRGVGNQPQHF.

The rearrangement joins TRBV3-1 (or the pseudogene TRBV3-2) to TRBJ2-6; 7 nucleotides match TRBD1. The CDR3 sequence is 18 residues long. J lost 3 bases, V lost 4 bases, and 12 bases had no gene match. CDR1 and CDR2 from the germline V gene are LGHDT and YNNKEL (reference sequence). Here the CDR3 reads CASSPQRGGLFGANVLTF. The CDR3 DNA is TGTGCCAGCAGCCCTCAAAGAGGGGGCCTCTTTGGGGCCAACGTCCTGACTTTC.

The chain carries TRBV9 and TRBJ1-5; no clear D gene. The V gene's germline CDR1 is SGDLS and CDR2 YYNGEE. Trimming removed 4 bases at V and 0 bases at J, with 14 bases between. This CDR3 has 16 amino acids. CDR3 bases: TGTGCCAGCAGCCCAGGTGTCTCTCATAGCAATCAGCCCCAGCATTTT. Its translation: CASSPGVSHSNQPQHF.

The gene calls are TRBV9 and TRBJ2-1, with 14 positions matching TRBD2. Germline-derived CDR1 and CDR2 are SGDLS and YYNGEE. The CDR3 extends over 16 amino acids. With V trimmed by 0 bases and J by 7 bases, 3 bases remained unmatched. The CDR3 region has the DNA TGTGCCAGCAGCGTAGAGACTAGCGGGAGGGGGAATGAGCAGTTCTTC. It encodes CASSVETSGRGNEQFF.

The chain uses TRBV18 and TRBJ2-3; D is uncertain. The CDR3 loop spans 15 amino acids. The V end lost 3 bases, the J end lost 0 bases, and 10 bases lay between the germline ends. The germline V gene has CDR1 KGHSH and CDR2 LQKENI. DNA of the CDR3: TGTGCCAGCTCACCCAGCGCGATGAGCACAGATACGCAGTATTTT. Its protein product is CASSPSAMSTDTQYF.

This clone was detected only a few times. This chain uses TRBV5-1 with TRBJ2-2; D is possibly TRBD2 (5 bases). The CDR3 contains 14 residues. With 4 bases removed from V and 1 base from J, the gap between germline ends came to 8 bases. Germline V CDR1 and CDR2: SGHRS, YFSETQ. The DNA for the CDR3 is TGCGCCAGCAGCCTCGGACTGAACACCGGGGAGCTGTTTTTT. Its protein is CASSLGLNTGELFF.

The CDR3 DNA follows: TGTGCCAGTAGTTCTCTGACTAGCGGGACCTACAATGAGCAGTTCTTC. This gives the protein CASSSLTSGTYNEQFF. The rearrangement links TRBV19 to TRBJ2-1, with 11 bases identical to TRBD2. Losses at the gene ends were 5 bases for V and 2 bases for J; bases not matched to a gene: 5. Germline loops: CDR1 LNHDA, CDR2 SQIVND (reference sequence). The CDR3 covers 16 residues.

The chain has TRBV5-1 and TRBJ2-3, with TRBD2 identical over 11 bases. CDR3 length: 15 residues. Germline trimming cut 3 bases from V and 4 bases from J; bases unmatched to any gene: 4. CDR1 is SGHRS and CDR2 is YFSETQ in the germline V gene. CDR3 loop: CASSSGLAVPDTQYF. The CDR3 nucleotides are TGCGCCAGCAGCTCGGGACTAGCGGTCCCAGATACGCAGTATTTT. The complete variable domain, with remaining parts taken from reference TRBV5-1 and TRBJ2-3, reads KAGVTQTPRYLIKTRGQQVTLSCSPISGHRSVSWYQQTPGQGLQFLFEYFSETQRNKGNFPGRFSGRQFSNSRSEMNVSTLELGDSALYLCASSSGLAVPDTQYFGPGTRLTVL.

This clone is a singleton in its sample. The chain employs TRBV19 and TRBJ2-2; 10 nucleotides align to TRBD2. J gave up 4 bases and V 2 bases, and 4 bases lay outside the gene matches. The germline gives CDR1 LNHDA, CDR2 SQIVND (reference sequence). The CDR3 length is 16 residues. CDR3 DNA: TGTGCCAGTAGTATATCAGCGGGAGGGGTCACCGGGGAGCTGTTTTTT. Residues: CASSISAGGVTGELFF.

This clone appeared once. The gene calls are TRBV7-3 and TRBJ2-5; no reliable D call. CDR3 size: 13 residues. V lost 0 bases to trimming and J lost 4 bases, with 6 bases between them. Germline values: CDR1 SGHTA, CDR2 FQGTGA. CDR3 nucleotide sequence: TGTGCCAGCAGCTTAACCTTTCGAGAGACCCAGTACTTC. This translates into CASSLTFRETQYF.

The rearrangement links TRBV5-1 to TRBJ2-1; 8 nucleotides align to TRBD2. The CDR3 has 15 amino acids. Germline V gives CDR1 SGHRS, CDR2 YFSETQ. Unmatched junction bases numbered 2, after V lost 0 bases and J lost 3 bases. The CDR3 protein is CASSLAGGDYNEQFF. The CDR3 region has the DNA TGCGCCAGCAGCTTGGCGGGAGGGGACTACAATGAGCAGTTCTTC.

The DNA for the CDR3 is TGTGCCAGCAGCTTATTAGCGGGAGAGGTTGAGCAGTTCTTC. Amino acids: CASSLLAGEVEQFF. The J gene is TRBJ2-1, the V gene TRBV7-9; 9 positions match TRBD2. With 2 bases clipped from V and 9 bases from J, the junction kept 5 bases outside the gene matches. The length of the CDR3 is 14 residues. Germline V gene data show CDR1 as SEHNR and CDR2 as FQNEAQ (reference sequence).

The chain joins TRBV13 to TRBJ2-6; 9 nucleotides line up with TRBD2. The junction had 9 bases not matched to a gene; V was cut back by 6 bases and J by 0 bases. This CDR3 is 18 amino acids long. From germline, CDR1 is PRHDT and CDR2 FYEKMQ (reference sequence). The CDR3 DNA sequence: TGTGCCAGCAGTTCGAGACTAGCGGAAGGCTCTGGGGCCAACGTCCTGACTTTC. Protein sequence: CASSSRLAEGSGANVLTF.

This chain uses TRBV7-3 with TRBJ1-1; 9 bases are shared with TRBD1. The trim removed 6 bases at V and 4 bases at J, leaving 3 bases unmatched. This CDR3 has 13 amino acids. Germline V gene data show CDR1 as SGHTA and CDR2 as FQGTGA. The CDR3 is CASRKTGGTEAFF. The CDR3 nucleotides read TGTGCCAGCAGAAAGACAGGGGGCACTGAAGCTTTCTTT.

This clone was detected only a few times. A read error may produce the germline difference seen at one junction end. The rearrangement uses TRBV6-2 or TRBV6-3 and TRBJ1-1; the D gene is possibly TRBD1 (6 bases). Germline V lookup: CDR1 MNHEY, CDR2 SVGEGT. This CDR3 has 15 residues. CDR3 region: CASSFLWGRNAEAFF. DNA of the CDR3: TGTGCCAGCAGTTTCCTTTGGGGGCGGAACGCTGAAGCTTTCTTT.

The chain uses TRBV10-3 and TRBJ2-5; D might be TRBD2 (6 bases). Trimming took 8 bases from V and 3 from J, leaving 16 bases between them. The CDR3 covers 14 residues. Per the germline V gene, CDR1 is ENHRY and CDR2 is SYGVKD. Here the CDR3 DNA reads TGTGCCATCCGGGGCGAGGGCGGGAAAGAGACCCAGTACTTC. Encoded protein: CAIRGEGGKETQYF.